Listed below are T cell receptor beta chains from one sample, sequenced in a study of blood T cell repertoires in COVID-19. The assay was immunoSEQ multiplex PCR, and TCRdb's table has in-frame clones only and misses some. Of 41,000 or so clones in the sample, 70% to 90% are singletons; the top ten hold 3.5% to 4.5%. Sequencing input: peripheral blood. The receptors stem from a man between 60 and 75 years old with acute or convalescent COVID-19. The CDR3 runs from the conserved cysteine through the conserved F or W. D genes are given only for firm matches. Expanded clones are given a class, and other clones once, few, many or no size at all.

j_gene	abundance	len	d_gene	v_gene	CDR3nt	CDR3aa
TRBJ1-5	.	16	TRBD1	TRBV4-3	TGCGCCAGCAGCCAAGATTTCGGGACAGATAATCAGCCCCAGCATTTT	CASSQDFGTDNQPQHF
TRBJ2-1	.	17	TRBD2	TRBV4-3	TGCGCCAGCAGCCCCCGGGTGTCTAGCGGGGTAGTAAATGAGCAGTTCTTC	CASSPRVSSGVVNEQFF
TRBJ1-2	.	13	.	TRBV7-2	TGTGCCAGCAGCTTAGCGGAGGCGCAAGGCTACACCTTC	CASSLAEAQGYTF
TRBJ2-1	.	15	TRBD2	TRBV19	TGTGCCAGTAGTATTTTGGCGGGGGGGATCAATGAGCAGTTCTTC	CASSILAGGINEQFF
TRBJ2-7	.	15	.	TRBV4-3	TGCGCCAGCAGCGCTTGGGGCCAGCAAGAGTACGAGCAGTACTTC	CASSAWGQQEYEQYF
TRBJ1-2	.	13	.	TRBV4-2	TGTGCCAGCAGCCAAGGAGCTTTTCCTGACTACACCTTC	CASSQGAFPDYTF
TRBJ2-3	.	17	TRBD2	TRBV6-2/TRBV6-3	TGTGCCAGCAGTTCGTTGGTAGCGGGGGTAAGGACAGATACGCAGTATTTT	CASSSLVAGVRTDTQYF
TRBJ1-2	.	12	TRBD1	TRBV6-6	TGTGCCAGCAGCGACAGGGCCTATGGCTACACCTTC	CASSDRAYGYTF
TRBJ2-3	.	15	.	TRBV7-8	TGTGCCAGCAGCTTAGAAGTGGGGGCGCGAGATACGCAGTATTTT	CASSLEVGARDTQYF
TRBJ2-7	.	16	TRBD2	TRBV5-4	TGTGCCAGCAGCTTGGATCCAGCGGGGGGACCCTTGGAGCAGTACTTC	CASSLDPAGGPLEQYF
TRBJ2-7	.	14	.	TRBV12-1	TGTGCCTGCGGCGGGGGACAGGGAATCTACGAGCAGTACTTC	CACGGGQGIYEQYF
TRBJ2-1	.	14	TRBD2	TRBV5-5	TGTGCCAGCAGCTTGGTGCTAGCGGGGACTGAGCAGTTCTTC	CASSLVLAGTEQFF
TRBJ2-7	.	21	TRBD1	TRBV3-1/TRBV3-2	TGTGCCAGCAGCCAAGCAGAACAGGGACAGGGCTCTCCAATCCCTACTGGGGAGCAGTACTTC	CASSQAEQGQGSPIPTGEQYF
TRBJ1-4	.	15	TRBD1	TRBV11-2	TGTGCCAGCAGCAAAACAGGGGGGAGTTCTGAAAAACTGTTTTTT	CASSKTGGSSEKLFF
TRBJ2-7	.	17	.	TRBV7-2	TGTGCCAGCAGCTTATGGGGGGCGGGGGCCGCCTCCTACGAGCAGTACTTC	CASSLWGAGAASYEQYF
TRBJ2-3	.	15	.	TRBV7-2	TGTGCCAGCAGCTCTCGACTAGACCTCACAGATACGCAGTATTTT	CASSSRLDLTDTQYF
TRBJ2-3	.	16	.	TRBV5-1	TGCGCCAGCAGCTTGGCCCAGCGGAGTGACACAGATACGCAGTATTTT	CASSLAQRSDTDTQYF
TRBJ2-7	.	13	.	TRBV7-6	TGTGCCAGCACCCCAACAGGCAGCTACGAGCAGTACTTC	CASTPTGSYEQYF
TRBJ2-1	few	15	.	TRBV5-1	TGCGCCAGCAGCTTGGCTCGGGGGAGCGGCAATGAGCAGTTCTTC	CASSLARGSGNEQFF
TRBJ1-3	once	16	TRBD1	TRBV10-3	TGTGCCATCAGTGAGTCGACAGGGGCGGCTGGAAACACCATATATTTT	CAISESTGAAGNTIYF
TRBJ1-4	.	15	.	TRBV14	TGTGCCAGCAGCCAATATGGGGCATTGTCTGAAAAACTGTTTTTT	CASSQYGALSEKLFF
TRBJ2-5	once	13	.	TRBV9	TGTGCCAGCAGCGGCCAAGCTTGGGAGACCCAGTACTTC	CASSGQAWETQYF
TRBJ2-3	.	15	TRBD2	TRBV3-1/TRBV3-2	TGTGCCAGCAGCCCTACTAGCGGGAGCACAGATACGCAGTATTTT	CASSPTSGSTDTQYF
TRBJ2-4	.	14	.	TRBV11-2	TGTGCCAGCAGCCCACAGGGTGCCCAGCTCATTCAGTACTTC	CASSPQGAQLIQYF
TRBJ1-6	.	15	TRBD1	TRBV30	TGTGCCTGGAGTGTACTCGAACAGGGGGGGACACCCCTCCACTTT	CAWSVLEQGGTPLHF
TRBJ2-1	.	12	TRBD1	TRBV7-3	TGTGCCAGCAGCTGGACAGGGAATGAGCAGTTCTTC	CASSWTGNEQFF
TRBJ1-1	once	16	TRBD1	TRBV10-1	TGCGCCAGCAGTGGGGGACCGGGACAGGTTAACACTGAAGCTTTCTTT	CASSGGPGQVNTEAFF
TRBJ1-1	.	14	.	TRBV15	TGTGCCACCAGCAGAGATTCGGTAGATACTGAAGCTTTCTTT	CATSRDSVDTEAFF
TRBJ2-1	once	15	TRBD2	TRBV5-1	TGCGCCAGCAGCCCCCTCGCGGGGGGAGGTGATGAGCAGTTCTTC	CASSPLAGGGDEQFF
TRBJ1-1	.	15	.	TRBV4-1	TGCGCCAGCAGCCAAGATGGTAACAGGAACACTGAAGCTTTCTTT	CASSQDGNRNTEAFF
TRBJ1-1	.	18	.	TRBV24-1	TGTGCCACCAGTGACTCCCGGGAGGCAGGCGCCCTTAACACTGAAGCTTTCTTT	CATSDSREAGALNTEAFF
TRBJ1-1	.	16	TRBD1	TRBV18	TGTGCCAGCTCACCATACAGGGGGCGAAAGACCACTGAAGCTTTCTTT	CASSPYRGRKTTEAFF
TRBJ1-3	once	17	.	TRBV4-3	TGCGCCAGCAGCCAAGGCCTGGAGGGGTCGTCCGGAAACACCATATATTTT	CASSQGLEGSSGNTIYF
TRBJ1-2	.	14	TRBD1	TRBV3-1/TRBV3-2	TGTGCCAGCAGCCAAGATGGACAGGGGTTTGGCTACACCTTC	CASSQDGQGFGYTF
TRBJ2-7	.	16	.	TRBV4-3	TGCGCCAGCAGCCAAGATAACGGGGGGCGCCCCTACGAGCAGTACTTC	CASSQDNGGRPYEQYF
TRBJ2-5	.	14	TRBD2	TRBV6-5	TGTGCCAGCAGCCCCCGACTAGCGGGAGAGACCCAGTACTTC	CASSPRLAGETQYF
TRBJ1-5	.	14	.	TRBV6-1	TGTGCCAGCAGTGATCGGGTGAGGAATCAGCCCCAGCATTTT	CASSDRVRNQPQHF
TRBJ1-1	once	14	.	TRBV5-1	TGCGCCAGCAGCTTGATTGGGGCGAACACTGAAGCTTTCTTT	CASSLIGANTEAFF